The 17 T cell receptor beta chains listed next were all sequenced from one sample in a study of early T cells in non-severe SARS-CoV-2 infection (dated by TCRdb to the early 2020s). Libraries were built with 5' RACE. Sequencing relied on a NextSeq 500. TCRdb ran its own pipeline on the public reads, namely fastp trimming at Q25 and MiXCR clone calling, and kept in-frame beta chains. Records with the same CDR3 protein are collapsed into one entry carrying the most frequent genes and DNA. The sample records 95,000 to 150,000 distinct CDR3 sequences, around 14% of which are singletons. The top ten hold roughly 22% of the sample. Sequenced: whole blood. Receptors originate from an adult who was a healthcare worker with PCR-confirmed SARS-CoV-2 infection or an uninfected control (not recorded which).

This clonotype was observed a few times. The rearrangement links TRBV10-3 to TRBJ1-5; D remains unclear. CDR1 is ENHRY and CDR2 is SYGVKD in the germline V gene. This CDR3 is built from 13 residues. Trimming cost V 8 bases and J 2 bases, with 10 bases left between them. The DNA for the CDR3 is TGTGCCATCTCCCCTGCGGGCAATCAGCCCCAGCATTTT. It specifies CAISPAGNQPQHF.

This clonotype came up many times. The chain links TRBV7-9 to TRBJ2-7; TRBD1 aligns across 8 bases. Losses at the gene ends were 5 bases for V and 2 bases for J; bases not matched to a gene: 11. This CDR3 has 16 amino acids. Germline lookup yields CDR1 SEHNR and CDR2 FQNEAQ (reference sequence). CDR3 loop: CASSTRTGQTAYEQYF. Here the CDR3 DNA reads TGTGCCAGCAGCACGCGGACAGGGCAGACAGCCTACGAGCAGTACTTC.

The chain combines TRBV27 with TRBJ2-3, with 12 positions matching TRBD2. The CDR3 consists of 16 residues. Germline assignment: CDR1 MNHEY and CDR2 SMNVEV (reference sequence). With V trimmed by 4 bases and J by 6 bases, 8 bases remained unmatched. CDR3 sequence reads: CASSWTSGVHRDTQYF. The CDR3 region has the DNA TGTGCCAGCAGTTGGACTAGCGGGGTTCATAGGGATACGCAGTATTTT.

This clonotype was recorded a few times. The chain has TRBV7-9 and TRBJ1-6; D call uncertain. V shed 3 bases and J shed 0 bases, with 12 bases lying between them. The CDR3 loop spans 17 amino acids. CDR1 is SEHNR and CDR2 is FQNEAQ in the germline V gene (reference sequence). Here the CDR3 reads CASSFTARSSYNSPLHF. The CDR3 DNA reads as TGTGCCAGCAGCTTTACGGCGAGGAGCTCCTATAATTCACCCCTCCACTTT. The variable domain in full, completed from reference TRBV7-9 and TRBJ1-6, reads DTGVSQNPRHKITKRGQNVTFRCDPISEHNRLYWYRQTLGQGPEFLTYFQNEAQLEKSRLLSDRFSAERPKGSFSTLEIQRTEQGDSAMYLCASSFTARSSYNSPLHFGNGTRLTVT.

The chain couples TRBV6-1 to TRBJ2-3; 11 nucleotides align to TRBD2. Trimming cost V 1 base and J 4 bases; bases outside gene matches: 4. CDR3 length: 16 amino acids. CDR1 is MNHNS and CDR2 is SASEGT in the germline V gene. CDR3 DNA: TGTGCCAGCAGTGAAGTGGCTAGCGGGGGGCCAGATACGCAGTATTTT. Its protein product is CASSEVASGGPDTQYF.

This clonotype was counted between two and nine times. The chain uses TRBV7-9 and TRBJ2-7; 11 nucleotides line up with TRBD2. This CDR3 has 14 residues. Trimming at V came to 3 bases and at J to 5 bases, leaving 3 bases not matched to a gene. CDR1 is SEHNR and CDR2 is FQNEAQ in the germline V gene (reference sequence). The CDR3 DNA sequence: TGTGCCAGCAGCTTCGGGACTAGCGGCCACGAGCAGTACTTC. Amino acid sequence: CASSFGTSGHEQYF.

This clonotype was counted only a few times. The V and J genes are TRBV7-2 and TRBJ2-7, with no clear D. The germline CDR1 and CDR2 sequences are SGHTA and FQGNSA. The V gene lost 2 bases and the J gene lost 3 bases, with 11 bases spanning the gap. The CDR3 length is 14 residues. The CDR3 loop is CASSLSVTNYEQYF. In nucleotides, the CDR3 is TGTGCCAGCAGCTTATCCGTGACAAACTACGAGCAGTACTTC.

In its sample, this clonotype was seen a few times. This chain's CDR3 is CASSSLAGDQFF. CDR3 DNA: TGCGCCAGCAGCTCCCTAGCGGGGGATCAGTTCTTC. The chain has TRBV5-1 and TRBJ2-1; 10 bases are shared with TRBD2. The CDR3 loop spans 12 amino acids. The V segment lost 3 bases and the J segment 13 bases; nucleotides outside the gene matches: 4. Germline V gene sequence: CDR1 SGHRS, CDR2 YFSETQ.

This chain connects TRBV20-1 to TRBJ2-5, with 8 nucleotides matching TRBD2. Germline CDR1 and CDR2: DFQATT and SNEGSKA (reference sequence). The J segment lost 5 bases and the V segment lost 7 bases, leaving 6 bases of the junction unmatched. The CDR3 has 12 residues. This chain's CDR3 is CSGRGGRETQYF. The CDR3 DNA reads TGCAGTGGCCGGGGGGGCCGGGAGACCCAGTACTTC.

This clonotype was detected many times. V and J are TRBV30 and TRBJ1-2; a weak D match, TRBD1 (5 bases). This CDR3 is built from 11 residues. V dropped 8 bases and J dropped 2 bases, with 9 bases sitting between them. CDR1 GTSNPN and CDR2 SVGIG come from the germline V gene (reference sequence). The CDR3 bases are TGTGCCGTGTGGGGCAACTATGGCTACACCTTC. As protein: CAVWGNYGYTF.

The sample holds a few counts of this clonotype. The chain recombines TRBV25-1 with TRBJ2-7; D gene ambiguous. The CDR3 has 12 residues. The germline gives CDR1 MGHDK, CDR2 SYGVNS. Trimming removed 3 bases at V and 7 bases at J, with 10 bases between. CDR3 nucleotide sequence: TGTGCCAGCAGTGACCAACCTCGGGAGCAGTACTTC. Its protein product is CASSDQPREQYF.

The V call is TRBV12-3 or TRBV12-4, the J call TRBJ2-1; 12 positions match TRBD1. The V gene end was trimmed by 0 bases and the J gene end by 9 bases; junction bases not matched to a gene: 3. This CDR3 comprises 15 residues. CDR3 nucleotides: TGTGCCAGCAGTTTAGCGGGACAGGGGGCCGCTGAGCAGTTCTTC. Its protein is CASSLAGQGAAEQFF.

This CDR3 is CASYGRSGYTF. CDR3 DNA: TGTGCCAGCTACGGTCGCAGTGGCTACACCTTC. The chain is built from TRBV2 and TRBJ1-2, with no clear D. Trimming took off 8 bases at V and 7 bases at J, with 11 bases between the two ends. CDR1 is SNHLY and CDR2 is FYNNEI in the germline V gene. The CDR3 length is 11 residues.

This clonotype was detected a few times. The V call is TRBV10-3, the J call TRBJ1-3; D remains ambiguous. The CDR3 totals 16 residues. In germline, CDR1 is ENHRY, CDR2 SYGVKD. V dropped 0 bases and J dropped 0 bases, with 9 bases sitting between them. CDR3 sequence: CAISESGELSGNTIYF. In DNA, the CDR3 is TGTGCCATCAGTGAGTCCGGGGAACTCTCTGGAAACACCATATATTTT.

This sequence joins TRBV20-1 and TRBJ2-4; 7 nucleotides match TRBD1. The germline V gene encodes CDR1 DFQATT and CDR2 SNEGSKA (reference sequence). This CDR3 is 13 amino acids long. V shed 6 bases, J shed 4 bases, and the junction held 6 bases outside the gene matches. DNA of the CDR3: TGCAGTGCGGTCGGGACAGAGAAAAACATTCAGTACTTC. Encoded protein: CSAVGTEKNIQYF.

This clonotype was seen more than once but under ten times. V and J are TRBV7-9 and TRBJ2-1; a possible D gene is TRBD2 (7 bases). The CDR3 is made up of 15 amino acids. Germline V gene sequence: CDR1 SEHNR, CDR2 FQNEAQ (reference sequence). With 2 bases removed from V and 6 bases from J, the gap between germline ends came to 14 bases. The CDR3 region is CASSLRPGGINEQFF. The CDR3 nucleotides are TGTGCCAGCAGCTTAAGACCGGGGGGCATCAATGAGCAGTTCTTC. The whole variable domain, remainder taken from reference TRBV7-9 and TRBJ2-1, is DTGVSQNPRHKITKRGQNVTFRCDPISEHNRLYWYRQTLGQGPEFLTYFQNEAQLEKSRLLSDRFSAERPKGSFSTLEIQRTEQGDSAMYLCASSLRPGGINEQFFGPGTRLTVL.

The sample holds many counts of this clonotype. The rearrangement joins TRBV20-1 to TRBJ2-3; D call uncertain. The germline gives CDR1 DFQATT, CDR2 SNEGSKA (reference sequence). Trimming took off 6 bases at V and 1 base at J, with 2 bases between the two ends. This CDR3 contains 10 residues. CDR3 DNA: TGCAGTGCGGGCACAGATACGCAGTATTTT. Amino acids: CSAGTDTQYF.